This is a list of T cell receptor beta chains from one sample in a study of blood T cell repertoires in COVID-19. This table comes from immunoSEQ multiplex PCR, and its TCRdb copy is limited to in-frame clones, with some not included. The sample lists more than 95,000 clones, roughly 80% occurring once. The sequenced sample was peripheral blood. These receptors all come from a woman of 80 years or more with acute or convalescent COVID-19. The CDR3 runs from the conserved cysteine through the conserved F or W. The order of the fields is V gene, J gene, CDR3 protein.

>TRBV9|TRBJ2-2
CASSVEARVGTGELFF
>TRBV10-3|TRBJ1-3
CAIRGDSSGNTIYF
>TRBV25-1|TRBJ2-1
CASSVSRQEQFF
>TRBV5-1|TRBJ1-4
CASSGGQPSNEKLFF
>TRBV5-4|TRBJ1-1
CASSFGRATEAFF
>TRBV5-1|TRBJ1-2
CASSLGQNNYGYTF
>TRBV4-1|TRBJ1-5
CASSQRRISNQPQHF
>TRBV11-2|TRBJ1-2
CASSPGGEGSGYTF
>TRBV19|TRBJ1-5
CASSIAGGGWGQPQHF
>TRBV2|TRBJ1-4
CASMRTASNEKLFF
>TRBV5-1|TRBJ2-3
CASSLTAGGLDTQYF
>TRBV27|TRBJ2-1
CASSLSWGGGEQFF
>TRBV28|TRBJ1-5
CASRRQINQPQHF
>TRBV14|TRBJ1-3
CASSTGSGGGNTIYF
>TRBV18|TRBJ2-6
CASSPSGPGANVLTF
>TRBV5-1|TRBJ2-7
CASSSGTSAYEQYF
>TRBV6-1|TRBJ1-2
CASSEALGQVGEYGYTF
>TRBV10-1|TRBJ2-7
CASGAAGVGEQYF
>TRBV18|TRBJ2-2
CASSLGLAGVGAGELFF
>TRBV14|TRBJ1-2
CASSPLEPWPDYGYTF
>TRBV5-4|TRBJ2-3
CASSDDRANTQYF
>TRBV19|TRBJ2-6
CASSIGAIGKGPGWAGANVLTF
>TRBV11-2|TRBJ2-5
CASSSGVRETQYF
>TRBV27|TRBJ2-2
CASSLGGITGELFF
>TRBV5-6|TRBJ1-3
CASTSWSGRSAIYF
>TRBV5-5|TRBJ2-7
CASSFRDRLYEQYF
>TRBV15|TRBJ2-1
CATSRAGGTDNEQFF
>TRBV6-5|TRBJ1-4
CASSTRGGKRKLFF
>TRBV7-9|TRBJ2-1
CASSPQTGNNEQFF
>TRBV15|TRBJ2-5
CATSRDPRETQYF
>TRBV29-1|TRBJ2-3
CSVKGTENTDTQYF
>TRBV5-4|TRBJ2-6
CASSWGGLGANVLTF
>TRBV28|TRBJ1-1
CASSLMAREVEAFF
>TRBV29-1|TRBJ2-3
CSVQRLAGGSITDTQYF
>TRBV6-1|TRBJ2-7
CASSDQGPSYEQYF
>TRBV28|TRBJ1-2
CASRPGQGAEGYTF
>TRBV18|TRBJ2-2
CASSPPLAGVNTGELFF
>TRBV7-9|TRBJ2-5
CASSPGSGGETQYF
>TRBV5-4|TRBJ2-2
CASSKGAGNTGELFF
>TRBV13|TRBJ2-2
CASSLDPAGGTGELFF
>TRBV27|TRBJ2-3
CASSLTGPGYPGDTQYF
>TRBV24-1|TRBJ1-2
CATSEPGNGRYGYTF
>TRBV15|TRBJ2-7
CATSRDRYEQYF
>TRBV5-1|TRBJ2-2
CASSGTRSAGELFF
>TRBV27|TRBJ2-2
CASSSWTSNTGELFF
>TRBV5-1|TRBJ1-1
CASSRGQENTEAFF
>TRBV7-8|TRBJ1-5
CASSLERVPLSNQPQHF
>TRBV29-1|TRBJ1-1
CSASGGYTEAFF
>TRBV27|TRBJ1-5
CASSSLAGREHQPQHF
>TRBV11-2|TRBJ1-6
CASSLLGGLGSPLHF
>TRBV5-1|TRBJ2-4
CASSLGTSGRRNIQYF